This T cell receptor (beta chain) was captured by sequencing in a study of blood T cell repertoires in COVID-19. Original analysis: How many nucleated cells were present was estimated from reference gene primer amplification. Assay used: immunoSEQ multiplex PCR; TCRdb lists only in-frame clones, some missing. V, J and clone size reflect that table, while D and trimming were determined from the DNA. The sample has roughly 280,000 clones, almost 90% seen once. This CDR3 has 18 amino acids. Per the germline V gene, CDR1 is SGHVS and CDR2 is FQNEAQ. The junction had 13 bases not matched to a gene; V was cut back by 5 bases and J by 3 bases.

The chain employs TRBV7-8 and TRBJ2-7; 13 bases align to TRBD2. The clonotype was recovered from a woman aged 25 to 39 with COVID-19, enrolled during active disease. Sequences were obtained from peripheral blood. CDR3 protein: CASSAGTSGIEYFYEQYF. The DNA for the CDR3 is TGTGCCAGCAGCGCAGGGACTAGCGGGATAGAATATTTCTACGAGCAGTACTTC. Supplemented by reference TRBV7-8 and TRBJ2-7, the full variable domain reads GAGVSQSPRYKVAKRGQDVALRCDPISGHVSLFWYQQALGQGPEFLTYFQNEAQLDKSGLPSDRFFAERPEGSVSTLKIQRTQQEDSAVYLCASSAGTSGIEYFYEQYFGPGTRLTVT.